This T cell receptor (beta chain) comes out of a study of T cells after yellow fever vaccination (dated 2019 in TCRdb). As for the study more broadly: Libraries from fractions with low cell numbers were prepared with the SMART-Seq v4 Ultra Low Input RNA kit. Bulk TCR alpha and beta repertoires were sequenced longitudinally to track T-cell clones before and after primary and booster YFV17D yellow fever vaccination. The cohort comprised two healthy male donors, one aged 18 to 30 and one aged 30 to 40 years. Bulk PBMC replicates and cell subsets were isolated from blood drawn at multiple timepoints before and after both primary and secondary immunization.

The paper as a whole reports these results and caveats: The secondary T-cell response was weaker than the primary response but faster, peaking on day 5 instead of day 15. A small share of clonotypes occurred in both CD4 and CD8 compartments, likely arising from convergent recombination. Computational filtering was needed because FACS-sorted repertoires could contain abundant contaminating clonotypes from the bulk population. Most clones expanded after primary vaccination were re-detected after the booster (around 96% of CD4 and 88% of CD8), suggesting broad memory maintenance. Only a couple of donors were included in the study, so the extent to which the findings can be generalized is limited.

Read against the paper, the sample's treatment or condition label means: live attenuated yellow fever vaccine strain. At every blood-draw timepoint, two biological replicates of bulk PBMCs were collected. PBMCs were isolated from peripheral blood using a standard Ficoll-Paque protocol. RNA was extracted with TriZol from bulk PBMCs, CD4 and CD8 fractions, and dextramer-positive and dextramer-negative fractions. This clonotype was seen more than once but under ten times. This clone's antigen is unknown. The input lacks base qualities; no much larger clone sits a single base away. Based on the germline V gene, the CDR1 and CDR2 sequences are SQVTM and ANQGSEA. The junction shows trimming of 7 bases on V and 6 bases on J, plus 11 bases between the germline ends. There are 11 amino acids in the CDR3, from cysteine to phenylalanine inclusive. Only the CDR3 part of the read is kept: 33 bases, read in frame from the first base.

TCR cDNA was synthesized by 5'RACE template switching, which introduced a universal primer site and unique molecular identifiers. Priming for cDNA synthesis came from both the TCR alpha and TCR beta constant segments. Libraries were amplified in two PCR steps, with sample barcodes and sequencing adapters added in the second step. Sequencing of libraries was done on Illumina HiSeq 2500 (2x100 bp) or NovaSeq (2x150 bp). The authors processed their data as follows. MIGEC was used to demultiplex reads and collapse the reads into UMI consensus sequences, and MiXCR was used for V(D)J alignment. Clonotypes responding to the vaccine were identified with edgeR on replicate PBMC samples, with the criteria of FDR below 0.01 and a log2 fold change above 5 up to day 15. Each bulk clonotype was labeled CD4 or CD8 based on which sequenced repertoire, CD4 or CD8, contained the clonotype at higher abundance. TCRdb handled the public reads itself, with Q25 trimming in fastp and clone calling in MiXCR, and kept productive beta chains. Entries are consolidated by CDR3 protein sequence, retaining the most common genes and DNA. What appears here as the V and J calls and clone size reflects TCRdb's work, not the paper's. Present in this sample are some 350,000 distinct CDR3 sequences, approximately 5.7% of which were seen just once. 15% of the sample lies in the top ten.

The rearrangement combines TRBV29-1 with TRBJ2-3; TRBD2 is possibly the D segment (6 matching bases). Source: PBMCs, taken 5 days after the yellow fever booster vaccination. This receptor was taken from a man aged 25-45 years who received the YFV17D yellow fever vaccine. The CDR3 sequence is CSGLVGDTQYF. The sequence in DNA is TGCAGCGGACTAGTTGGGGATACGCAGTATTTT.